This entry concerns a single T cell receptor (beta chain). Germline values: CDR1 MNHEY, CDR2 SVGAGI. Trimming left V 6 bases short and J 4 bases short, with 7 bases between. This CDR3 is built from 12 residues. This sample was included in a study of blood T cell repertoires in COVID-19. TCRdb keeps only in-frame clones here, not all; method: immunoSEQ multiplex PCR. This sample has some 110,000 clones; roughly four fifths occur once, and the top ten carry 8% to 9.5%. This chain links TRBV6-5 with TRBJ1-5; no definite D call. The sequenced sample consisted of peripheral blood. This sequence originates from an older woman with acute or convalescent COVID-19. The CDR3 region is CASRSGNQPQHF. CDR3 nucleotides: TGTGCCAGCAGGTCAGGAAATCAGCCCCAGCATTTT.